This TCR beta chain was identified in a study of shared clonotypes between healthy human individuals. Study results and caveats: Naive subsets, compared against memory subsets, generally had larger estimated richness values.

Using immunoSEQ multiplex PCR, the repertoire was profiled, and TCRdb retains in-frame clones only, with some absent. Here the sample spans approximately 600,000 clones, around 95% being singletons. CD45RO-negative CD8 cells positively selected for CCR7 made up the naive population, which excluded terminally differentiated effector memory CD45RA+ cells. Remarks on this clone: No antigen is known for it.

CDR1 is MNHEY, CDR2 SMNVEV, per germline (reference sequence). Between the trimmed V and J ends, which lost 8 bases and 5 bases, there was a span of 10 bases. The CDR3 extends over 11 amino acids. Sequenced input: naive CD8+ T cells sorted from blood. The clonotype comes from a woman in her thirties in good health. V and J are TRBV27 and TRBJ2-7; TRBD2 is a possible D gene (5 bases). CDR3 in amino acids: CASGSRDEQYF. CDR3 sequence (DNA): TGTGCCAGCGGGTCGCGGGACGAGCAGTACTTC.